The source of this TCR beta chain is a study of T cells in Graves' hyperthyroidism and ophthalmopathy. Notes on the study in general: Blood also carried most thyroid clonotypes expanded above 0.001.

Trimming pared 3 bases from V and 9 bases from J, leaving 15 bases between. Per germline, CDR1 MGHRA and CDR2 YSYEKL. The CDR3 is made up of 13 amino acids. This clonotype was found many times. Its antigen is not known. TCR beta CDR3 sequences were amplified from RNA transcripts. With the HTBI primer set, the TCR CDR3 went through a first round of RT-PCR. Each CDR3 protein gets one entry after TCRdb re-called the multiplex PCR reads with MiXCR. This table holds about 270,000 distinct CDR3 sequences, roughly 15% found once. Hyperthyroidism, newly diagnosed and lasting under 2 months, affected patients aged 18 to 65. Clinical symptoms, serum thyroxine and TRAb, thyroid ultrasound and orbital computed tomography together formed the diagnostic basis.

The chain is built from TRBV4-1 and TRBJ2-7; maybe TRBD2 (6 bases). The sample consisted of blood. The receptor was isolated from a woman aged 50 to 65 with Graves' hyperthyroidism that later progressed to Graves' ophthalmopathy. The CDR3 coding sequence is TGCGCCAGCAGCCAGGTAAAACTAGCCCGGCAGTACTTC. This translates into CASSQVKLARQYF.